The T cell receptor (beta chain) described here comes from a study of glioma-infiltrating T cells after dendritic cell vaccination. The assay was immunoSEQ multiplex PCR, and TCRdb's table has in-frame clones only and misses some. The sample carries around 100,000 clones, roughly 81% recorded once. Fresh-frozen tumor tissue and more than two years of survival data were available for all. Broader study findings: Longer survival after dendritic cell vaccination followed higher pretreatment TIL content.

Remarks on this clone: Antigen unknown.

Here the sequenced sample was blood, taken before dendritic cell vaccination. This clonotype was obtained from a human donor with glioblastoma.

This chain's CDR3 is CASSLARAREAFF. In DNA form, the CDR3 reads TGTGCCAGCAGCTTGGCCAGGGCCCGTGAAGCTTTCTTT. This rearrangement joins TRBV5-6 to TRBJ1-1, with a tentative D call TRBD1 (5 bases). Germline lookup yields CDR1 SGHDT and CDR2 YYEEEE. V lost 0 bases and J lost 7, with 10 bases in between. The CDR3 contains 13 residues.